The 14 T cell receptor beta chains below were found in one sample sequenced in a study of blood T cell repertoires in COVID-19. The protocol was immunoSEQ multiplex PCR, while the TCRdb copy is restricted to in-frame clones and leaves out a portion. The sample comprises about 240,000 clones, around 81% of which are singletons, and about 1.9% rests with the top ten. Sequences were obtained from peripheral blood. The receptors shown here come from a man aged 25-40 years who had recovered from COVID-19.

The CDR3 region is CASSLSGTGQNTIYF. CDR3 in DNA: TGTGCCAGCAGTTTATCCGGGACAGGGCAGAACACCATATATTTT. This chain links TRBV6-5 with TRBJ1-3; 9 bases fit TRBD1. The CDR3 has 15 amino acids. The germline V gene encodes CDR1 MNHEY and CDR2 SVGAGI. V lost 4 bases, J lost 7 bases, and 8 bases stayed unmatched.

The J gene is TRBJ2-2, the V gene TRBV27; tentatively, D is TRBD2 (5 bases). This CDR3 spans 16 amino acids. Per germline, CDR1 MNHEY and CDR2 SMNVEV (reference sequence). Trimming shortened V by 0 bases and J by 5 bases, and 13 bases separated the two germline ends. CDR3 DNA sequence: TGTGCCAGCAGTTTATCGTTACCCCCGGGGACCGGGGAGCTGTTTTTT. The encoded protein is CASSLSLPPGTGELFF.

The V gene is TRBV4-1, the J gene TRBJ2-5, with D possibly TRBD2 on 6 matching bases. The V end was cut by 0 bases, the J end by 4 bases, with 24 bases between. The CDR3 extends over 19 amino acids. The V gene's germline CDR1 is MGHRA and CDR2 YSYEKL. The CDR3 DNA follows: TGCGCCAGCAGCCAAGATCGGTCCGCCGTGACCGGAGGGCGAGAGACCCAGTACTTC. This codes for CASSQDRSAVTGGRETQYF.

The rearrangement joins TRBV7-9 to TRBJ2-5, with 15 bases fitting TRBD2. Trimming at V came to 5 bases and at J to 5 bases, leaving 3 bases not matched to a gene. This CDR3 is built from 15 residues. Germline V CDR1 and CDR2: SEHNR, FQNEAQ (reference sequence). The CDR3 DNA sequence: TGTGCCAGCAGCGCAGGGACTAGCGGGGGGGAGACCCAGTACTTC. Protein: CASSAGTSGGETQYF. Looking up the rest from reference TRBV7-9 and TRBJ2-5 gives the full variable domain: DTGVSQNPRHKITKRGQNVTFRCDPISEHNRLYWYRQTLGQGPEFLTYFQNEAQLEKSRLLSDRFSAERPKGSFSTLEIQRTEQGDSAMYLCASSAGTSGGETQYFGPGTRLLVL.

The chain has TRBV11-2 and TRBJ2-1; maybe TRBD1 (6 bases). There are 15 residues in the CDR3. Trimming removed 1 base at V and 6 bases at J, with 13 bases between. CDR1 is SGHAT and CDR2 is FQNNGV in the germline V gene. The CDR3 region is CASSLVIGTLNEQFF. The CDR3 bases are TGTGCCAGCAGCTTAGTTATCGGGACACTCAATGAGCAGTTCTTC.

The sample holds a few counts of this clone. The chain couples TRBV10-3 to TRBJ1-3; D unclear. CDR3 length: 16 amino acids. V was clipped by 5 bases and J by 1 base, with 15 bases between them. Per germline, CDR1 ENHRY and CDR2 SYGVKD. CDR3 protein: CAISLTQAPSGNTIYF. The CDR3 coding sequence is TGTGCCATCAGTTTGACCCAGGCCCCATCTGGAAACACCATATATTTT.

This rearrangement joins TRBV19 to TRBJ2-3; 8 bases align to TRBD1. With V trimmed by 1 base and J by 5 bases, 5 bases remained unmatched. The CDR3 runs 15 residues. In germline, CDR1 is LNHDA, CDR2 SQIVND (reference sequence). The DNA of the CDR3 is TGTGCCAGTAGTATAGGTGGCAGGGGGCAAGATACGCAGTATTTT. Encoded protein: CASSIGGRGQDTQYF.

V usage is TRBV3-1 (or the pseudogene TRBV3-2) and J usage is TRBJ1-1; D perhaps matches TRBD1 (5 bases). The germline V gene encodes CDR1 LGHDT and CDR2 YNNKEL (reference sequence). The V gene lost 5 bases and the J gene lost 8 bases, with 15 bases spanning the gap. The CDR3 runs 13 residues. CDR3 nucleotides: TGTGCCAGCAGCTACGAGGGAGGGACCGAAGCTTTCTTT. This translates into CASSYEGGTEAFF.

This clone was detected a few times. The V and J genes are TRBV6-5 and TRBJ1-2, with 9 bases aligning to TRBD1. Germline CDR1 and CDR2: MNHEY and SVGAGI. The CDR3 has 12 amino acids. Trimming removed 6 bases from V and 7 bases from J; junction bases left unmatched: 3. The DNA of the CDR3 is TGTGCCAGCAGCCCGGGACAGGGTGGCTACACCTTC. This codes for CASSPGQGGYTF.

This clone was observed at least ten times. The chain joins TRBV4-1 to TRBJ1-4; D not certain. The length of the CDR3 is 14 residues. The germline CDR1 and CDR2 sequences are MGHRA and YSYEKL. Trimming took off 5 bases at V and 7 bases at J, with 14 bases between the two ends. The CDR3 loop reads CASSLDSGFEKLFF. CDR3 bases: TGCGCCAGCAGCTTAGACTCCGGGTTTGAAAAACTGTTTTTT.

The chain carries TRBV27 and TRBJ1-2, with D perhaps TRBD1 (6 bases). V gave up 5 bases and J gave up 3 bases, with 10 bases separating them. The CDR3 length is 13 residues. Germline CDR1 reads MNHEY; CDR2 reads SMNVEV (reference sequence). CDR3 loop: CASSPGTHYGYTF. The CDR3, as DNA: TGTGCCAGCAGTCCCGGGACACACTATGGCTACACCTTC.

This chain connects TRBV5-1 to TRBJ2-5; a weak D match, TRBD1 (5 bases). CDR1 is SGHRS and CDR2 is YFSETQ in the germline V gene. V lost 8 bases, J lost 2 bases, and 7 bases lay in between. The CDR3 spans 11 residues. The CDR3 loop reads CASRQQETQYF. CDR3 in DNA: TGCGCCAGTCGACAGCAAGAGACCCAGTACTTC.

This sequence joins TRBV25-1 and TRBJ1-2; 7 bases agree with TRBD1. The germline V gene encodes CDR1 MGHDK and CDR2 SYGVNS. This CDR3 contains 16 residues. After removal of 1 base from V and 4 bases from J, the junction contained 9 bases not matched to a gene. The CDR3 coding sequence is TGTGCCAGCAGTGAATTGAACTCAGGACAGGCCTATGGCTACACCTTC. Protein: CASSELNSGQAYGYTF.

V gene TRBV28 combines with J gene TRBJ1-2; D gene uncertain. This CDR3 has 11 amino acids. Germline V gene data show CDR1 as MDHEN and CDR2 as SYDVKM. This CDR3 is CAAQSNYGYTF. In nucleotides, the CDR3 is TGTGCTGCGCAAAGTAACTATGGCTACACCTTC.